The subject of this entry is one TCR beta chain. Its antigen has not been determined. No qualities accompany the bases; no much larger clone lies one base away. V is cut back by 10 bases and J by 2 bases, with 5 bases in the junction unmatched. The CDR1 and CDR2 encoded by the germline V gene are KGHDR and SFDVKD. The CDR3 contains 14 residues, cysteine and phenylalanine counted. The CDR3 DNA has 42 bases and is translated from base 1. These data are taken from a study of blood T cell repertoires in COVID-19 (dated by TCRdb to 2018 to 2020). Notes on the research overall: Samples covering the acute and convalescent phases of COVID-19 were provided by collaborators in the United States, Italy and Spain. The material from the prospective study consisted of cDNA or gDNA derived from T cells, B-cell-depleted T cells, or PBMCs. Subjects who had been exposed to COVID-19, were actively infected with it, or had recovered from it provided the deeply sampled blood TCRbeta repertoires that made up the dataset. The repertoires were released in a freely available public database meant as a resource for research on the immune response to SARS-CoV-2. The samples were drawn from the first 160 participants of the ongoing ImmuneRACE study and from some 1,300 subjects provided by 6 global collaborators. Nearly every sample came with metadata listing a de-identified subject ID, COVID-19 status, age in years and sex. Where available, HLA class I and class II types were obtained from metadata supplied by the sample provider rather than from assay-based typing. Findings and caveats that apply to the study as a whole: Clinical and demographic metadata were provided uncurated, with the amount varying by source and participant.

TCRbeta CDR3 regions were amplified from genomic DNA using the immunoSEQ Assay, a bias-controlled multiplex PCR. On the study's bioinformatics: The number of nucleated cells in each sample was estimated from the amplification of reference gene primers within the assay. To quantify the absolute abundance of each unique TCRbeta CDR3 rearrangement, sequence reads were collapsed and filtered. For each sample, productive Simpson clonality was calculated as the square root of Simpson's diversity index across productive rearrangements. Not all clones reach the TCRdb copy of this immuneACCESS table, which keeps in-frame sequences only. Checked studies attribute under half of the gap to unresolved V genes and leave the rest unexplained. V and J calls plus clone size are reproduced from that table; the DNA served to infer D and trimming. For this sample there are under 200,000 clones; roughly 85% appear just once. Of the sample, roughly 5.4% is held by the ten largest clones.

One collaborating source in Seattle enrolled patients while the patients were actively infected and followed the patients over time throughout the course of disease. Each collaborating institution followed its own protocols to collect whole blood in K2EDTA tubes. For TCRbeta analysis, collaborators shipped samples as frozen whole blood, isolated PBMCs, or DNA extracted from either of those sample types. The sequence was obtained from a woman in her fifties or sixties with COVID-19, enrolled during active disease. The chain was built from TRBV24-1 and TRBJ2-3, and 10 junction bases match TRBD1. The material sequenced was peripheral blood. The CDR3 reads as follows: CATSGTGVTDTQYF. The DNA is as follows: TGTGCCACTTCCGGGACAGGGGTCACAGATACGCAGTATTTT.